The following is a T cell receptor (beta chain) sequence with its context. CDR1 is LNHDA, CDR2 SQIVND, per germline (reference sequence). CDR3 size: 17 residues. V lost 3 bases, J lost 0 bases, and 17 bases lay in between. The sample belongs to a study of blood T cell repertoires in COVID-19. Study at large: Sources were T cells, B-cell-depleted T cells, or PBMCs; the material itself was cDNA or gDNA.

Authors' analysis steps: Amplification of reference gene primers provided the estimated nucleated cell counts. Only in-frame clones appear in the TCRdb table, and some are missing; sequencing was by immunoSEQ multiplex PCR. Clone size and the V and J calls come from that table; the DNA yielded D and trimming. Among about 200,000 clones listed, 65% to 85% were seen once. The chain is built from TRBV19 and TRBJ1-1, with D hard to call. This TCR derives from a woman older than 75 with acute or convalescent COVID-19. Sequenced: peripheral blood. CDR3 in DNA: TGTGCCAGTAGTATTCAGTCCCTAGCCCTCATGAACACTGAAGCTTTCTTT. Its protein is CASSIQSLALMNTEAFF. Complete variable domain (other parts from reference TRBV19 and TRBJ1-1): DGGITQSPKYLFRKEGQNVTLSCEQNLNHDAMYWYRQDPGQGLRLIYYSQIVNDFQKGDIAEGYSVSREKKESFPLTVTSAQKNPTAFYLCASSIQSLALMNTEAFFGQGTRLTVV.